This entry lists 15 T cell receptor beta chains sequenced from one sample in a study of T cell clonality in common variable immunodeficiency (dated by TCRdb to the mid-2010s). The library was produced with the immunoSEQ multiplex PCR assay. TCRdb re-hosts the immuneACCESS table, in-frame sequences only. Its copies lack some clones; in the studies checked, an unresolved V gene accounts for under half of them, and the cause for the rest is not known. Listed for this sample are roughly 58,000 clones, none observed only a single time. The ten largest make up around 0.8% of the sample. Material: peripheral blood mononuclear cells. The receptors here all came from a person between 18 and 75 years old in good health.

This clone was seen ten or more times. The CDR3 extends 3 residues past the end of the read, so its final part is completed from the germline J gene. The genes are TRBV12-3 or TRBV12-4 and TRBJ2-7; weak D call: TRBD2 (5 bases). The CDR3 spans 15 residues. V was pared by 5 bases and J by 5 bases, with 19 bases between. The CDR3 reads CASSPGVAFVDEQYF. CDR3 DNA, as far as it was read: TGTGCCAGCAGTCCCGGGGTAGCCTTCGTGGACGAG.

This clone was found many times. The observed sequence ends 3 residues before the CDR3 terminus, with the missing tail filled in from the germline J gene. This chain connects TRBV5-1 to TRBJ1-2; tentatively, D is TRBD1 (5 bases). Trimming cost V 3 bases and J 1 base, with 16 bases left between them. Germline V lookup: CDR1 SGHRS, CDR2 YFSETQ. The CDR3 covers 16 residues. CDR3 amino acids: CASSSGGSGFNYGYTF. The sequenced CDR3 bases are TGCGCCAGCAGCTCGGGGGGGTCAGGGTTTAACTATGGC.

This clone occurred many times. The CDR3 end is not reached by the read, which stops 3 residues before it; the germline J gene fills it in. The rearrangement links TRBV18 to TRBJ1-1; D is possibly TRBD1 (5 bases). Looked up from germline, CDR1 is KGHSH and CDR2 is LQKENI. The V end was cut by 6 bases, the J end by 4 bases, with 24 bases between. The CDR3 sequence is 17 residues long. CDR3 bases read: TGTGCCAGCTCTCCTCGTGGGGCGGCCGAGGTTGTCACTGAA. Its translation: CASSPRGAAEVVTE. In full, the CDR3 is CASSPRGAAEVVTEAFF.

This clone was detected a few times. The sequence runs out 3 residues before the end of the CDR3; the remainder is reconstructed from the germline J gene. The chain combines TRBV6-4 with TRBJ2-3; TRBD2 aligns across 8 bases. Germline CDR1 MRHNA, CDR2 SNTAGT. The CDR3 runs to 15 residues. The junction had 7 bases not matched to a gene; V was cut back by 3 bases and J by 5 bases. This CDR3 reads CASSDDGGAGDTQYF. CDR3 DNA (partial): TGTGCCAGCAGTGATGACGGGGGGGCCGGAGATACG.

This clone was counted at least ten times. This chain's CDR3 is CASRASNLNYGYTF. The covered CDR3 bases are TGTGCCAGCAGAGCTTCTAACCTTAACTATGGC. The chain is built from TRBV9 and TRBJ1-2; D remains ambiguous. The missing CDR3 end, 3 residues past where the read stops, is filled in from the germline J gene. The ends were cut back, 5 bases at V and 1 base at J, with 12 bases in the middle. CDR1 is SGDLS, CDR2 YYNGEE, per germline. The CDR3 spans 14 residues.

There are many counts of this clone. The missing CDR3 end, 3 residues past where the read stops, is filled in from the germline J gene. This chain joins TRBV7-8 and TRBJ1-2, with TRBD1 as a possible D gene (5 bases). CDR3 length: 15 residues. Germline V gene lookup returns CDR1 SGHVS and CDR2 FQNEAQ. The CDR3: CASSLAPDSSISYTF. The sequenced part of the CDR3 DNA is TGTGCCAGCAGCTTAGCTCCCGACAGCTCCATCAGC. The full variable domain, with the rest looked up from reference TRBV7-8 and TRBJ1-2, is GAGVSQSPRYKVAKRGQDVALRCDPISGHVSLFWYQQALGQGPEFLTYFQNEAQLDKSGLPSDRFFAERPEGSVSTLKIQRTQQEDSAVYLCASSLAPDSSISYTFGSGTRLTVV.

This clone was counted only a few times. The junction departs from the called germline gene at one end, perhaps through a read error. Read data end 3 residues before the CDR3 end; the end is taken from the germline J gene. Other DNA sequences in the same sample also yield this CDR3. The rearrangement joins TRBV5-6 to TRBJ1-3, with D hard to call. The CDR3 has 15 residues. Germline loops: CDR1 SGHDT, CDR2 YYEEEE. The sequenced CDR3 bases are TGTGCCAGCAGCTTGGGGGCAGTCTCTGGAAACACT. It codes for CASSLGAVSGNT. The CDR3 in its entirety is CASSLGAVSGNTIYF.

This clone has a count of ten or more. Read sequence stops 3 residues before the CDR3 end, and the germline J gene provides the missing end. The rearrangement uses TRBV5-6 and TRBJ1-2; a weak D match, TRBD1 (5 bases). V was cut by 1 base and J by 7 bases, with 14 bases left in between. The germline V gene has CDR1 SGHDT and CDR2 YYEEEE. This CDR3 is 14 amino acids long. The CDR3 DNA, read in part, is TGTGCCAGCAGCTTGAAATGGGATCAGGGTGGC. This codes for CASSLKWDQGG. The whole CDR3 protein is CASSLKWDQGGYTF.

Only a few counts were recorded for this clone. Read data end 3 residues before the CDR3 end; the end is taken from the germline J gene. J is TRBJ1-2 and V is TRBV7-9; D not certain. V was shortened by 1 base and J by 1 base, with 4 bases between the two germline ends. Germline loops: CDR1 SEHNR, CDR2 FQNEAQ (reference sequence). The CDR3 extends over 13 amino acids. Partial CDR3 DNA: TGTGCCAGCAGCTTAGATAGTAACTATGGC. Protein: CASSLDSNYG. The whole CDR3 protein reads CASSLDSNYGYTF.

This clone came up many times. The DNA ends 3 residues before the CDR3 does, and the rest of the CDR3 is filled in from the germline J gene. The rearrangement links TRBV5-4 to TRBJ2-3, with 8 bases aligning to TRBD1. CDR3 length: 13 amino acids. Germline loops: CDR1 SGHNT, CDR2 YYREEE (reference sequence). The J segment lost 4 bases and the V segment lost 3 bases, leaving 1 base of the junction unmatched. The CDR3 loop is CASSSQGADTQYF. The DNA read from the CDR3 is TGTGCCAGCAGCTCACAGGGGGCAGATACG.

This clone was detected a few times. The read terminates 3 residues before the CDR3 end, so the remaining end is supplied by the germline J gene. The chain combines TRBV11-2 with TRBJ1-1; 7 bases map to TRBD1. The germline V gene has CDR1 SGHAT and CDR2 FQNNGV. V was clipped by 5 bases and J by 5 bases; unmatched bases: 8. This CDR3 is 14 amino acids long. The CDR3 DNA, read in part, is TGTGCCAGCAGCCTACGACAGGGAGGAACTGAA. Its protein product is CASSLRQGGTE. In full, the CDR3 is CASSLRQGGTEAFF.

On this clone: Read data end 3 residues before the CDR3 end; the end is taken from the germline J gene. The V and J genes are TRBV7-9 and TRBJ1-1; D is undetermined. CDR3 length: 13 amino acids. V was clipped by 3 bases and J by 2 bases, with 7 bases between them. The V gene's germline CDR1 is SEHNR and CDR2 FQNEAQ (reference sequence). The chain's CDR3 is CASSFEQNTEAFF. CDR3 DNA (partial): TGTGCCAGCAGCTTTGAACAAAACACTGAA.

Points on this clone: The missing CDR3 end, 3 residues past where the read stops, is filled in from the germline J gene. The genes are TRBV19 and TRBJ1-1; D possibly corresponds to TRBD1 (5 bases). The germline V gene encodes CDR1 LNHDA and CDR2 SQIVND (reference sequence). CDR3 length: 17 residues. CDR3 DNA (partial): TGTGCCAGTAGTTATGGGACTAGCGGACTACAGGTCTACGAG. This sequence encodes CASSYGTSGLQVYE. The full-length CDR3 reads as CASSYGTSGLQVYEAFF.

This clone was recorded at least ten times. The missing CDR3 end, 3 residues past where the read stops, is filled in from the germline J gene. The V and J genes are TRBV5-1 and TRBJ1-4, with TRBD1 identical over 10 bases. This CDR3 spans 14 amino acids. Germline V lookup: CDR1 SGHRS, CDR2 YFSETQ. V trimming: 4 bases; J trimming: 8 bases; junction bases outside the gene matches: 5. This CDR3 is CASSLGTGEEKLFF. The DNA read from the CDR3 is TGCGCCAGCAGCCTAGGGACAGGGGAGGAAAAA.

This clone was counted at least ten times. The CDR3 extends 3 residues past the end of the read, so its final part is completed from the germline J gene. The chain is built from TRBV29-1 and TRBJ2-5, with 10 bases aligning to TRBD1. The CDR3 spans 14 residues. CDR1 is SQVTM and CDR2 is ANQGSEA in the germline V gene. Trimming at V came to 6 bases and at J to 4 bases, leaving 8 bases not matched to a gene. The CDR3 region is CSVTPWTGGETQYF. Incomplete CDR3 DNA: TGCAGCGTGACCCCCTGGACAGGGGGAGAGACC.